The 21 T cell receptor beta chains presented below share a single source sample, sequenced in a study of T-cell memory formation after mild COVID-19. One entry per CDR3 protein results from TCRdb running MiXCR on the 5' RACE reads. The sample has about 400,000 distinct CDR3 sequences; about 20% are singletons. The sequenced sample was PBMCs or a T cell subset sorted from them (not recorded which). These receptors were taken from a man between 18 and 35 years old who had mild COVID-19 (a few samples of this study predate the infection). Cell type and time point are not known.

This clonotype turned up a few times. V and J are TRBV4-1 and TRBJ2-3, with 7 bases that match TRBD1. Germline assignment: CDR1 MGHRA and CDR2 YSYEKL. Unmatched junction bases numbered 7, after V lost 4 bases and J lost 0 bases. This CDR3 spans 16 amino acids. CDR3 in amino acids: CASSLQGILSTDTQYF. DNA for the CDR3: TGCGCCAGCAGCCTACAGGGGATCTTGAGCACAGATACGCAGTATTTT.

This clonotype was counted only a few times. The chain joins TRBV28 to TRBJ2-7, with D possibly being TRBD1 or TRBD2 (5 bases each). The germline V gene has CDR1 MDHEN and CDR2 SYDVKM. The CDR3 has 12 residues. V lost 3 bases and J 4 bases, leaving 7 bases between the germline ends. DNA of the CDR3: TGTGCCAGCAGTTTCGGGGCTTACGAGCAGTACGTC. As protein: CASSFGAYEQYV.

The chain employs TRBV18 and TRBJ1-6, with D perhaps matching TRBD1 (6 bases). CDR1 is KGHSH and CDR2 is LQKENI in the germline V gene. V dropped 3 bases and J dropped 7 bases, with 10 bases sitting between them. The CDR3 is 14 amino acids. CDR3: CASSPETGNSPLHF. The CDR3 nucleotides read TGTGCCAGCTCACCGGAGACAGGAAATTCACCCCTCCACTTT.

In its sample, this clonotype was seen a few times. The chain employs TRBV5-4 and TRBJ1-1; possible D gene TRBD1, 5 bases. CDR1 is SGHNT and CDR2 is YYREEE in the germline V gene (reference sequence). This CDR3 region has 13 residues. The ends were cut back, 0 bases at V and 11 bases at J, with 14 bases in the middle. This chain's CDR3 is CASSLGGGAGAFF. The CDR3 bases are TGTGCCAGCAGCTTGGGAGGCGGGGCCGGGGCTTTCTTT.

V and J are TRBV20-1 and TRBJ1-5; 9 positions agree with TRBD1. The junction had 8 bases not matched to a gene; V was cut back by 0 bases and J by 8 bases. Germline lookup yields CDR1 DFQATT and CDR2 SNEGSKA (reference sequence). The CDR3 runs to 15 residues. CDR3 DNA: TGCAGTGCTAGAGACGGGGGGACAGGGTGGAAGCCCCAGCATTTT. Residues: CSARDGGTGWKPQHF.

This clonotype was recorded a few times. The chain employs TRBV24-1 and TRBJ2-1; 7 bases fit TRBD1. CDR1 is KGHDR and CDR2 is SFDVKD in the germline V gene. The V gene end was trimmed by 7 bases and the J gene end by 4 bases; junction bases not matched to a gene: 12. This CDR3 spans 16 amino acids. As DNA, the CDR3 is TGTGCCACCAGCGTCTCCGGGACAGCACCGTACAATGAGCAGTTCTTC. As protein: CATSVSGTAPYNEQFF.

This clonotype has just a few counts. The CDR3 region has the DNA TGCAGCGTGGCACTAGCGGGGGTCACAGATACGCAGTATTTT. This sequence encodes CSVALAGVTDTQYF. This sequence joins TRBV29-1 and TRBJ2-3; 11 bases align to TRBD2. V trimming: 6 bases; J trimming: 2 bases; junction bases outside the gene matches: 4. Germline CDR1 SQVTM, CDR2 ANQGSEA. This CDR3 is 14 amino acids long.

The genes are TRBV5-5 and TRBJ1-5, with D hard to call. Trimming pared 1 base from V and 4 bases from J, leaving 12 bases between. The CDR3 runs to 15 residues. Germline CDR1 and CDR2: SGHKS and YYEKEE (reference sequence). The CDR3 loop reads CASSLWGSGNQPQHF. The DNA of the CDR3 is TGTGCCAGCAGCTTGTGGGGTAGCGGGAATCAGCCCCAGCATTTT. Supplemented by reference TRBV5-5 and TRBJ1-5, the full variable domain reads DAGVTQSPTHLIKTRGQQVTLRCSPISGHKSVSWYQQVLGQGPQFIFQYYEKEERGRGNFPDRFSARQFPNYSSELNVNALLLGDSALYLCASSLWGSGNQPQHFGDGTRLSIL.

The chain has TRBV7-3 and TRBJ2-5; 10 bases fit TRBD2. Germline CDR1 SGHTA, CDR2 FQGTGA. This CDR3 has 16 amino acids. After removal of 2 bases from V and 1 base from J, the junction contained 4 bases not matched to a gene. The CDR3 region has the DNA TGTGCCAGCAGCTTACTTCCTAGCGGGGGCCAAGAGACCCAGTACTTC. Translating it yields CASSLLPSGGQETQYF.

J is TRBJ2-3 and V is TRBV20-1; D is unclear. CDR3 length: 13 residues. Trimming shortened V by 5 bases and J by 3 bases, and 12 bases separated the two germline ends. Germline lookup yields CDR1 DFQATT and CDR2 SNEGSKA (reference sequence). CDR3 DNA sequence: TGCAGTGCTCTCCGAGGACGGACAGATACGCAGTATTTT. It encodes CSALRGRTDTQYF.

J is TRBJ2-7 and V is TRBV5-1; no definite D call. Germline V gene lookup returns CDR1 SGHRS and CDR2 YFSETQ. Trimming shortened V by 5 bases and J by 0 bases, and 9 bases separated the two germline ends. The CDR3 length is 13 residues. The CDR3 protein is CASSYGTSYEQYF. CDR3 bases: TGCGCCAGCAGTTACGGAACCTCCTACGAGCAGTACTTC.

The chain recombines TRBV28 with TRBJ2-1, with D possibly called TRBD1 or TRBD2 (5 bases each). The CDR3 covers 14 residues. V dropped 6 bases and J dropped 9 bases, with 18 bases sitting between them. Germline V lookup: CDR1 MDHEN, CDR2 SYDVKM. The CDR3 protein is CASSLGQRGGEQFF. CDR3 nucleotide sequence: TGTGCCAGCAGCCTCGGACAAAGAGGAGGTGAGCAGTTCTTC. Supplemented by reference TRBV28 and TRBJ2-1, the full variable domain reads DVKVTQSSRYLVKRTGEKVFLECVQDMDHENMFWYRQDPGLGLRLIYFSYDVKMKEKGDIPEGYSVSREKKERFSLILESASTNQTSMYLCASSLGQRGGEQFFGPGTRLTVL.

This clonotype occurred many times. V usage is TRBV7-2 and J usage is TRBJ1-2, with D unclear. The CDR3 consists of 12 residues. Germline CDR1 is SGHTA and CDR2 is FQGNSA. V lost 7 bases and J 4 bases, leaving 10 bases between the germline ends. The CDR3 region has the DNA TGTGCCAGCACCCCTTTGCTCTATGGCTACACCTTC. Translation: CASTPLLYGYTF.

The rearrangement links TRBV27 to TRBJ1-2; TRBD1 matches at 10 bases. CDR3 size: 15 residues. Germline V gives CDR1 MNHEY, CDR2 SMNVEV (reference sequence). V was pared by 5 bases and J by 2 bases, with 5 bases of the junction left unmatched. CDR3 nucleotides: TGTGCCAGCAGTCCAAGACAGGGGGCGAACTATGGCTACACCTTC. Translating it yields CASSPRQGANYGYTF.

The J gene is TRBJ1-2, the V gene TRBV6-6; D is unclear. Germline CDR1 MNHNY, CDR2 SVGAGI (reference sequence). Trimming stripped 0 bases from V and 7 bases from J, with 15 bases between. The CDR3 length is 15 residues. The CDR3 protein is CASSYSAGLGSGYTF. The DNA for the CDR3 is TGTGCCAGCAGTTACTCGGCGGGCCTGGGTTCTGGCTACACCTTC.

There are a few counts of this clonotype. Here the CDR3 reads CANPEDSVNSPLHF. The CDR3 bases are TGCGCCAACCCCGAAGACAGCGTTAATTCACCCCTCCACTTT. The chain is built from TRBV5-1 and TRBJ1-6, with D tentatively TRBD1 (5 bases). This CDR3 comprises 14 residues. From germline, CDR1 is SGHRS and CDR2 YFSETQ. The germline V and J ends were trimmed by 9 bases and 6 bases, with 16 bases remaining between them.

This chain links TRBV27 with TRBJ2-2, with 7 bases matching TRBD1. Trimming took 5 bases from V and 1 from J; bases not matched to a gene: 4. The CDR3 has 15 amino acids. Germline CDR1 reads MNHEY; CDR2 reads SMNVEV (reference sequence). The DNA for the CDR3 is TGTGCCAGCAGTGGTTGGACAGGGAACACCGGGGAGCTGTTTTTT. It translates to CASSGWTGNTGELFF.

The CDR3 region is CASGRGFEGYTF. The CDR3 DNA reads as TGTGCCAGCGGCCGGGGGTTCGAGGGCTACACCTTC. J is TRBJ1-2 and V is TRBV30; D possibly corresponds to TRBD1 (5 bases). The CDR3 is made up of 12 amino acids. Germline assignment: CDR1 GTSNPN and CDR2 SVGIG (reference sequence). V was trimmed by 8 bases and J by 8 bases, leaving 18 bases between them.

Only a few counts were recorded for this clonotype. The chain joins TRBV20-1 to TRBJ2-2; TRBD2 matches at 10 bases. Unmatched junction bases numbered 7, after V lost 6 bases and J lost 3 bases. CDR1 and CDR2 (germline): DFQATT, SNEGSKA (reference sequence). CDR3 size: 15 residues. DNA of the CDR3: TGCAGTGCAAGGGCGCTAGCGGGGGACACCGGGGAGCTGTTTTTT. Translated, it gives CSARALAGDTGELFF.

The CDR3 reads CASSVVDTPETQYF. Here the CDR3 DNA reads TGTGCCAGCAGCGTAGTTGACACCCCAGAGACCCAGTACTTC. The chain employs TRBV9 and TRBJ2-5; D is unclear. The CDR3 is 14 amino acids. Trimming took off 0 bases at V and 4 bases at J, with 10 bases between the two ends. Germline CDR1 and CDR2: SGDLS and YYNGEE.

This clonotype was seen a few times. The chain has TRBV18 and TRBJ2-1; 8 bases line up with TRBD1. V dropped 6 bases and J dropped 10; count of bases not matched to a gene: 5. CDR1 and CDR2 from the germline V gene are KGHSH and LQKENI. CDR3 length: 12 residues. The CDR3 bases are TGTGCCAGCTCTGCGACAGGGGCCGAGCAGTTCTTC. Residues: CASSATGAEQFF. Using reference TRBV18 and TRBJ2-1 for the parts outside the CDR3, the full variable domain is NAGVMQNPRHLVRRRGQEARLRCSPMKGHSHVYWYRQLPEEGLKFMVYLQKENIIDESGMPKERFSAEFPKEGPSILRIQQVVRGDSAAYFCASSATGAEQFFGPGTRLTVL.